These 9 T cell receptor beta chains share one sample of origin, sequenced in a study of T cell changes during pregnancy in multiple sclerosis. The table came from immunoSEQ multiplex PCR; TCRdb's copy has only in-frame clones and leaves some out. The table records approximately 51,000 clones, about nine tenths of them present only once. This sample comprised CD4+ T cells from peripheral blood mononuclear cells, obtained after pregnancy. Receptors originate from a female donor with multiple sclerosis, enrolled in a pregnancy study.

The chain recombines TRBV19 with TRBJ2-2; TRBD2 aligns across 16 bases. The V gene's germline CDR1 is LNHDA and CDR2 SQIVND (reference sequence). Trimming removed 6 bases from V and 6 bases from J; junction bases left unmatched: 1. This CDR3 spans 15 amino acids. The CDR3 sequence is CASRGTSGRAGELFF. In DNA form, the CDR3 reads TGTGCCAGTAGGGGGACTAGCGGGAGGGCCGGGGAGCTGTTTTTT.

This chain connects TRBV11-3 to TRBJ2-1; 11 positions agree with TRBD2. This CDR3 region has 18 residues. V shed 4 bases, J shed 6 bases, and the junction held 14 bases outside the gene matches. The germline V gene has CDR1 SGHNT and CDR2 YENEEA. The CDR3 DNA sequence: TGTGCCAGCAGCTCCTTAAGACTCGGACTAGCGGGTTTCAATGAGCAGTTCTTC. It is translated as CASSSLRLGLAGFNEQFF.

The chain couples TRBV6-1 to TRBJ1-5, with D maybe TRBD1 (6 bases). Between the trimmed V and J ends, which lost 4 bases and 7 bases, there was a span of 14 bases. Germline V CDR1 and CDR2: MNHNS, SASEGT. The CDR3 runs 14 residues. DNA for the CDR3: TGTGCCAGCAGTGGTTTGACAGGTGAGCAGCCCCAGCATTTT. Its protein is CASSGLTGEQPQHF.

The chain combines TRBV27 with TRBJ1-1, with a possible D match to TRBD1 (5 bases). V was pared by 6 bases and J by 0 bases, with 11 bases between. Germline CDR1 MNHEY, CDR2 SMNVEV (reference sequence). The CDR3 is 14 amino acids. The CDR3 region is CASRDSYMNTEAFF. Written as DNA, the CDR3 is TGTGCCAGCAGAGACAGCTACATGAACACTGAAGCTTTCTTT.

V gene TRBV7-2 combines with J gene TRBJ1-1; a weak D match, TRBD1 (6 bases). Trimming left V 4 bases short and J 0 bases short, with 12 bases between. The CDR3 consists of 15 residues. The germline V gene has CDR1 SGHTA and CDR2 FQGNSA. CDR3 amino acids: CASSSQTGLNTEAFF. The CDR3 region has the DNA TGTGCCAGCAGCTCTCAAACAGGGCTGAACACTGAAGCTTTCTTT. The full variable domain, its missing parts supplied by reference TRBV7-2 and TRBJ1-1, is GAGVSQSPSNKVTEKGKDVELRCDPISGHTALYWYRQSLGQGLEFLIYFQGNSAPDKSGLPSDRFSAERTGGSVSTLTIQRTQQEDSAVYLCASSSQTGLNTEAFFGQGTRLTVV.

The chain uses TRBV6-6 and TRBJ2-3; D may be TRBD2 (5 bases). V lost 6 bases and J lost 0, with 10 bases in between. This CDR3 region has 14 residues. Germline V gene lookup returns CDR1 MNHNY and CDR2 SVGAGI (reference sequence). The CDR3 loop reads CASSGVRSTDTQYF. The CDR3 DNA reads as TGTGCCAGCAGCGGGGTTAGGAGCACAGATACGCAGTATTTT.

The gene calls are TRBV7-9 and TRBJ1-4, with 7 bases that match TRBD1. CDR1 is SEHNR, CDR2 FQNEAQ, per germline (reference sequence). The CDR3 has 16 residues. J was trimmed by 3 bases and V by 5 bases; bases with no gene match: 9. CDR3 region: CASSGTGQISNEKLFF. DNA of the CDR3: TGTGCCAGCAGCGGCACGGGACAGATATCTAATGAAAAACTGTTTTTT.

This clone has just one count. The chain employs TRBV25-1 and TRBJ2-5; D might be TRBD2 (5 bases). The CDR3 sequence is 15 residues long. With 5 bases removed from V and 3 bases from J, the gap between germline ends came to 16 bases. CDR1 is MGHDK, CDR2 SYGVNS, per germline. The CDR3 nucleotides are TGTGCCAGCAGTTTTGGTGGAGTCGGGAAAGAGACCCAGTACTTC. Protein product: CASSFGGVGKETQYF.

The V and J genes are TRBV11-3 and TRBJ2-5; TRBD2 matches 11 bases. This CDR3 spans 15 amino acids. Germline trimming cut 4 bases from V and 2 bases from J; bases unmatched to any gene: 3. CDR1 and CDR2 from the germline V gene are SGHNT and YENEEA. CDR3 bases: TGTGCCAGCAGCTCCGGGACTAGCGGTCAAGAGACCCAGTACTTC. Protein: CASSSGTSGQETQYF.